This T cell receptor (beta chain) originates from a study of T cell responses to AZD1222 COVID-19 vaccine. Study background: Some second doses came at about 4 weeks and others at about 12 weeks; these were pooled. Study-level results: Repertoires in all cases were sampled only once the peak T cell response had passed.

Repertoires were generated with immunoSEQ multiplex PCR, while TCRdb's copy carries only in-frame clones and drops some. This sample has roughly 93,000 clones, with 80% to 90% found just once. The CDR3 is 13 amino acids. Germline assignment: CDR1 SGHRS and CDR2 YFSETQ. Remarks on this clone: The antigen is unknown. Compared with germline, one end of the junction differs, possibly owing to a read error.

This TCR was sampled from an adult in good health. The rearrangement uses TRBV5-1 and TRBJ2-7; D ambiguous. The sample here was peripheral blood, taken on day 0 of AZD1222 vaccination. The CDR3 DNA follows: TGCGCCAGCAGCTTGGTAATAGCCTCCGAAGAGATCTTC. Protein product: CASSLVIASEEIF.